The TCR beta chain described here comes from a study of T cell responses to AZD1222 COVID-19 vaccine. Study-level background: Whether given at about 4 or about 12 weeks, second doses were pooled. Findings and caveats of the study: White British people made up most donors, females outnumbered males, and clonal diversity was possibly underestimated.

V lost 4 bases to trimming and J lost 4 bases; unmatched junction nucleotides: 6. CDR3 length: 14 amino acids. The germline CDR1 and CDR2 sequences are MNHEY and SVGAGI. Assay: immunoSEQ multiplex PCR; the TCRdb copy retains only in-frame clones and omits some. The sample has 30,000 to 35,000 clones; roughly nine tenths are singletons. On this clone: Its target is unknown.

The sequence was collected from an adult in good health. The input for sequencing was peripheral blood, taken on day 0 of AZD1222 vaccination. The chain joins TRBV6-5 to TRBJ1-2; TRBD1 agrees at 7 bases. The CDR3 DNA reads TGTGCCAGCAGTTCCCTCGGACAGGTCTATGGCTACACCTTC. It translates to CASSSLGQVYGYTF.